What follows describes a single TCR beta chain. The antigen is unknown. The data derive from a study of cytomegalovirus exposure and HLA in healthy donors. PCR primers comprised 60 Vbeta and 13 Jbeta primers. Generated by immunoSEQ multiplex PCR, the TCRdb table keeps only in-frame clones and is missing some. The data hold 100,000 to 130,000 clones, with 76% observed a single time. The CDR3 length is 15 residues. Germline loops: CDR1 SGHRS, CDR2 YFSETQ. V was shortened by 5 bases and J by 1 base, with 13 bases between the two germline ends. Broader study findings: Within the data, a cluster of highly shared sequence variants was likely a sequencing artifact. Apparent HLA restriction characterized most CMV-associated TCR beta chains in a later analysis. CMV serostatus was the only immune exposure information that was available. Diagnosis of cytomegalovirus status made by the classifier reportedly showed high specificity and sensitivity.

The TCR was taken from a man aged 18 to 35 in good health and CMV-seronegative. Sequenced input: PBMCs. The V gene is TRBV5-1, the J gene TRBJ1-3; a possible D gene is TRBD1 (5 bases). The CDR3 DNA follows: TGCGCCAGCAGTTTTCAGGGTGGATCTGGAAACACCATATATTTT. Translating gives CASSFQGGSGNTIYF.